This T cell receptor (beta chain) was captured by sequencing in a study of T cell changes during pregnancy in multiple sclerosis. CDR3 length equals 13 residues. Germline CDR1 LNHDA, CDR2 SQIVND (reference sequence). V gave up 2 bases and J gave up 6 bases, with 7 bases separating them. Sequenced by immunoSEQ multiplex PCR; TCRdb stores in-frame clones only, minus some. Among about 67,000 clones listed, 92% were seen once. The gene calls are TRBV19 and TRBJ2-2; D possibly corresponds to TRBD1 (6 bases). This receptor was identified in a female donor in good health, enrolled as a control in a pregnancy study. The material sequenced was peripheral blood, taken in the first trimester of pregnancy. In DNA, the CDR3 is TGTGCCAGTAGTATAACAGGGTCCGGGGAGCTGTTTTTT. Amino acids: CASSITGSGELFF.